This entry describes one T cell receptor beta chain. The data belong to a study of cytomegalovirus exposure and HLA in healthy donors. The PCR employed 60 Vbeta primers together with 13 Jbeta primers. Some clones are missing from TCRdb's copy, which holds only in-frame ones; the method was immunoSEQ multiplex PCR. In the table there are 85,000 to 100,000 clones, 70% to 80% of which are singletons. Germline assignment: CDR1 SGHAT and CDR2 FQNNGV. This CDR3 comprises 15 residues. Trimming left V 5 bases short and J 5 bases short, with 18 bases between. The TCR sequence derives from a man aged 35 to 55 in good health and CMV-seronegative. The sample consisted of PBMCs. The chain is built from TRBV11-2 and TRBJ2-5; a possible D gene is TRBD1 (6 bases). CDR3 loop: CASSDSGQGRETQYF. CDR3 coding DNA: TGTGCCAGCAGCGATAGTGGGCAGGGGCGGGAGACCCAGTACTTC.